The rows below give T cell receptor beta chains drawn from one sample of a study of pediatric ulcerative colitis. Data came from immunoSEQ multiplex PCR; TCRdb stores just in-frame clones and leaves some out. There are about 36,000 clones in the sample; less than 80% occur only once, and around 0.7% lies in the top ten. Sequenced: gut tissue. Source of these receptors: a boy aged 10-17 years with moderate ulcerative colitis. The CDR3 runs from the conserved cysteine through the conserved F or W. Each record gives: V gene, D gene, J gene, clone size, CDR3 protein, CDR3 DNA. D genes are given only for firm matches. The size of a clone is reported for some rows only, either as once, few or many, or as a class for expanded clones.

V: TRBV5-1; D: -; J: TRBJ2-3; size: once; CDR3: CASSRRERANTDTQYF; DNA: TGCGCCAGCAGCCGTAGAGAGAGAGCAAACACAGATACGCAGTATTTT
V: TRBV10-1; D: -; J: TRBJ1-1; size: -; CDR3: CASSGQAEAFF; DNA: TGCGCCAGCAGTGGACAGGCTGAAGCTTTCTTT
V: TRBV4-3; D: -; J: TRBJ1-1; size: -; CDR3: CASSQVVGTEAFF; DNA: TGCGCCAGCAGCCAAGTCGTTGGCACTGAAGCTTTCTTT
V: TRBV2; D: TRBD2; J: TRBJ2-1; size: -; CDR3: CASSDLGLAGGYNEQFF; DNA: TGTGCCAGCAGTGATCTCGGGCTAGCGGGGGGCTACAATGAGCAGTTCTTC
V: TRBV9; D: TRBD2; J: TRBJ2-3; size: -; CDR3: CASSEGLAGGADTQYF; DNA: TGTGCCAGCAGCGAGGGACTAGCGGGAGGAGCAGATACGCAGTATTTT
V: TRBV5-6; D: -; J: TRBJ2-5; size: -; CDR3: CASSLARETQYF; DNA: TGTGCCAGCAGCTTGGCCCGCGAGACCCAGTACTTC
V: TRBV7-8; D: TRBD2; J: TRBJ2-3; size: few; CDR3: CASSIGLAGEGTDTQYF; DNA: TGTGCCAGCAGCATTGGACTAGCGGGAGAAGGCACAGATACGCAGTATTTT
V: TRBV10-3; D: -; J: TRBJ2-3; size: medium-sized; CDR3: CAISETKTGRDTQYF; DNA: TGTGCCATCAGTGAGACAAAGACAGGGAGGGATACGCAGTATTTT
V: TRBV19; D: -; J: TRBJ2-6; size: -; CDR3: CASSIDPTARGVLTF; DNA: TGTGCCAGTAGTATAGATCCCACCGCCAGGGGCGTCCTGACTTTC
V: TRBV7-9; D: -; J: TRBJ1-1; size: once; CDR3: CASSLAILGGEAFF; DNA: TGTGCCAGCAGCTTAGCGATTCTTGGAGGAGAAGCTTTCTTT